Shown below are 26 T cell receptor beta chains from a single sample sequenced in a study of T cell changes during pregnancy in multiple sclerosis. The data were produced by immunoSEQ multiplex PCR, yet TCRdb's version contains in-frame clones alone and is incomplete. The table shows some 83,000 clones, with 91% occurring only once. Material: PBMCs, obtained in the first trimester of pregnancy. All receptors derive from a female donor in good health, serving as a control in a pregnancy study. Some clones in this sample may be carry-over from other donors' samples.

V usage is TRBV27 and J usage is TRBJ2-5; 11 bases map to TRBD1. The germline V gene encodes CDR1 MNHEY and CDR2 SMNVEV (reference sequence). The CDR3 spans 16 residues. The V gene end was trimmed by 2 bases and the J gene end by 5 bases; junction bases not matched to a gene: 7. CDR3 protein: CASSLAGQGAKETQYF. For the CDR3, the DNA is TGTGCCAGCAGTTTAGCCGGACAGGGGGCAAAGGAGACCCAGTACTTC.

The V call is TRBV28, the J call TRBJ1-2, with D maybe TRBD1 (5 bases). Germline V gene sequence: CDR1 MDHEN, CDR2 SYDVKM. CDR3 length: 15 amino acids. Trimming pared 5 bases from V and 4 bases from J, leaving 17 bases between. CDR3 protein: CASSPGGRSIYGYTF. In DNA, the CDR3 is TGTGCCAGCAGTCCGGGGGGTAGGTCCATCTATGGCTACACCTTC.

This clone has a handful of counts. This sequence joins TRBV7-9 and TRBJ1-5; no clear D. This CDR3 is 15 amino acids long. In germline, CDR1 is SEHNR, CDR2 FQNEAQ (reference sequence). Trimming stripped 10 bases from V and 1 base from J, with 17 bases between. The CDR3 DNA reads as TGTGCCACCACCCGGTACGGGTCGAGCAATCAGCCCCAGCATTTT. Its translation is CATTRYGSSNQPQHF.

The chain couples TRBV2 to TRBJ1-5; the match to TRBD1 covers 8 bases. Germline V gene lookup returns CDR1 SNHLY and CDR2 FYNNEI. This CDR3 is 15 amino acids long. V trimming: 5 bases; J trimming: 2 bases; junction bases outside the gene matches: 5. The CDR3 sequence: CASSTQGAGNQPQHF. The CDR3 DNA reads as TGTGCCAGCAGTACTCAGGGGGCGGGCAATCAGCCCCAGCATTTT.

The rearrangement links TRBV28 to TRBJ1-6, with TRBD1 identical over 10 bases. CDR1 and CDR2 from the germline V gene are MDHEN and SYDVKM. V gave up 6 bases and J gave up 10 bases; unmatched junction bases: 12. The CDR3 is made up of 16 amino acids. The CDR3 loop is CASSSSRTGGTSPLHF. CDR3 coding DNA: TGTGCCAGCAGCTCCAGCCGGACAGGGGGAACCTCACCCCTCCACTTT.

V is TRBV11-3 and J is TRBJ2-3; 8 bases fit TRBD2. V was clipped by 5 bases and J by 4 bases; unmatched bases: 8. The CDR3 loop spans 15 amino acids. Germline assignment: CDR1 SGHNT and CDR2 YENEEA. The CDR3 DNA reads as TGTGCCAGCAGCCTACGGACTAGCAGGTCAGATACGCAGTATTTT. It encodes CASSLRTSRSDTQYF.

The chain couples TRBV7-9 to TRBJ2-1; 7 bases line up with TRBD1. V dropped 2 bases and J dropped 0; count of bases not matched to a gene: 4. Germline V gives CDR1 SEHNR, CDR2 FQNEAQ (reference sequence). CDR3 size: 16 residues. As DNA, the CDR3 is TGTGCCAGCAGCTTATTGTGGGACAGCTCCTACAATGAGCAGTTCTTC. As protein: CASSLLWDSSYNEQFF.

This chain uses TRBV28 with TRBJ2-1, with D hard to call. Trimming shortened V by 5 bases and J by 5 bases, and 4 bases separated the two germline ends. The CDR3 is 11 residues long. In germline, CDR1 is MDHEN, CDR2 SYDVKM. CDR3 in amino acids: CASSENNEQFF. Written as DNA, the CDR3 is TGTGCCAGCAGTGAGAACAATGAGCAGTTCTTC.

For the CDR3, the DNA is TGCAGCGTTGATAACGGACTAACAATGGGTGAGCAGTTCTTC. This translates into CSVDNGLTMGEQFF. The rearrangement joins TRBV29-1 to TRBJ2-1; possibly TRBD2 for D (6 bases). CDR1 is SQVTM, CDR2 ANQGSEA, per germline. The V end was cut by 3 bases, the J end by 9 bases, with 18 bases between. This CDR3 has 14 residues.

The V call is TRBV27, the J call TRBJ2-7; 7 bases match TRBD1. Germline V gives CDR1 MNHEY, CDR2 SMNVEV (reference sequence). This CDR3 is built from 13 residues. V was pared by 3 bases and J by 7 bases, with 6 bases of the junction left unmatched. The CDR3: CASSFRDRREQYF. The CDR3 coding sequence is TGTGCCAGCAGTTTTCGGGACAGAAGGGAGCAGTACTTC.

The chain links TRBV7-8 to TRBJ2-7, with D tentatively TRBD1 (6 bases). Germline loops: CDR1 SGHVS, CDR2 FQNEAQ. CDR3 length: 12 amino acids. The V end lost 6 bases, the J end lost 2 bases, and 8 bases lay between the germline ends. The CDR3 DNA reads as TGTGCCAGCAGACAGGGTCCCTACGAGCAGTACTTC. Translation gives CASRQGPYEQYF.

CDR3 sequence: CASSPGGWAESYEQYF. The DNA of the CDR3 is TGTGCCAGCTCACCTGGGGGGTGGGCGGAATCCTACGAGCAGTACTTC. This rearrangement joins TRBV18 to TRBJ2-7, with D perhaps matching TRBD2 (6 bases). From germline, CDR1 is KGHSH and CDR2 LQKENI. The CDR3 consists of 16 residues. V was cut by 3 bases and J by 1 base, with 16 bases left in between.

This clone was detected only a few times. The chain is built from TRBV10-1 and TRBJ2-7; D is perhaps TRBD2 (7 bases). Germline CDR1 and CDR2: WNHNN and SYGVQD (reference sequence). V was cut by 8 bases and J by 4 bases, with 18 bases left in between. The CDR3 loop spans 14 amino acids. The chain's CDR3 is CASSREGGDYEQYF. In nucleotides, the CDR3 is TGCGCCAGCTCTCGAGAGGGGGGGGATTACGAGCAGTACTTC.

CDR3 DNA sequence: TGTGCCAGCAGTTTAAGGGGGGGCTTTGACACCATATATTTT. Amino acids: CASSLRGGFDTIYF. The rearrangement links TRBV28 to TRBJ1-3, with D possibly matching TRBD1 (6 bases). Germline loops: CDR1 MDHEN, CDR2 SYDVKM. CDR3 length: 14 amino acids. V lost 2 bases, J lost 8 bases, and 13 bases lay in between.

This rearrangement joins TRBV11-1 to TRBJ2-3; D might be TRBD1 (5 bases). The V gene's germline CDR1 is SGHAT and CDR2 FQDESV (reference sequence). The CDR3 runs to 18 residues. V shed 0 bases and J shed 6 bases, with 22 bases lying between them. The CDR3 loop is CASSLAPGKVKVTDTQYF. The CDR3 nucleotides are TGTGCCAGCAGCTTAGCGCCAGGGAAGGTCAAGGTAACGGATACGCAGTATTTT.

The V call is TRBV9, the J call TRBJ1-6; D ambiguous. CDR3 length: 15 residues. Per germline, CDR1 SGDLS and CDR2 YYNGEE. V lost 1 base and J 7 bases, leaving 12 bases between the germline ends. The CDR3 reads CASSVQAETNSPLHF. In DNA form, the CDR3 reads TGTGCCAGCAGCGTACAGGCAGAAACAAATTCACCCCTCCACTTT.

V gene TRBV30 combines with J gene TRBJ1-2, with a tentative D call TRBD1 (6 bases). V was clipped by 5 bases and J by 0 bases, with 10 bases between them. The CDR3 consists of 13 residues. Germline lookup yields CDR1 GTSNPN and CDR2 SVGIG (reference sequence). In DNA form, the CDR3 reads TGTGCCTGGGCGGACAGCCCTAACTATGGCTACACCTTC. Its protein is CAWADSPNYGYTF.

This chain uses TRBV6-1 with TRBJ2-7; D is undetermined. V was clipped by 3 bases and J by 3 bases, with 9 bases between them. CDR3 length: 13 residues. Looked up from germline, CDR1 is MNHNS and CDR2 is SASEGT. The CDR3 bases are TGTGCCAGCAGTGAGGGCATTTTCTACGAGCAGTACTTC. It is translated as CASSEGIFYEQYF.

V is TRBV7-2 and J is TRBJ2-7; TRBD2 aligns across 8 bases. V shed 2 bases, J shed 4 bases, and the junction held 16 bases outside the gene matches. Germline CDR1 is SGHTA and CDR2 is FQGNSA. There are 18 residues in the CDR3. CDR3 in DNA: TGTGCCAGCAGCTTACACCCCCGACCGGGCGGGAGGAAGTACGAGCAGTACTTC. Translated: CASSLHPRPGGRKYEQYF.

The V gene is TRBV10-3, the J gene TRBJ2-5; TRBD2 matches 14 bases. The last part of the DNA fits TRBJ2-7 better; the J call may be wrong. Germline V gene lookup returns CDR1 ENHRY and CDR2 SYGVKD. CDR3 length: 15 amino acids. CDR3 region: CAIRKGTSGSHEQYF. In DNA form, the CDR3 reads TGTGCCATCAGGAAAGGGACTAGCGGGAGTCACGAGCAGTACTTC.

J is TRBJ2-6 and V is TRBV9; D remains unclear. Germline loops: CDR1 SGDLS, CDR2 YYNGEE. V dropped 4 bases and J dropped 4 bases, with 15 bases sitting between them. The CDR3 is 16 residues long. CDR3 residues: CASSPAERGGANVLTF. The CDR3 nucleotides read TGTGCCAGCAGCCCCGCCGAAAGAGGAGGGGCCAACGTCCTGACTTTC. The variable domain in full, with the rest retrieved from reference TRBV9 and TRBJ2-6, is DSGVTQTPKHLITATGQRVTLRCSPRSGDLSVYWYQQSLDQGLQFLIQYYNGEERAKGNILERFSAQQFPDLHSELNLSSLELGDSALYFCASSPAERGGANVLTFGAGSRLTVL.

The V call is TRBV27, the J call TRBJ1-2; D is unclear. The ends were cut back, 8 bases at V and 6 bases at J, with 19 bases in the middle. The germline CDR1 and CDR2 sequences are MNHEY and SMNVEV (reference sequence). The CDR3 extends over 14 amino acids. CDR3 sequence (DNA): TGTGCCAGCGGGTCCCCACGCGAGGAGCATGGCTACACCTTC. This gives the protein CASGSPREEHGYTF.

The V and J genes are TRBV7-6 and TRBJ2-4, with TRBD1 matching over 9 bases. After removal of 4 bases from V and 3 bases from J, the junction contained 10 bases not matched to a gene. The CDR3 sequence is 17 residues long. The V gene's germline CDR1 is SGHVS and CDR2 FNYEAQ. The CDR3 spells CASSSRGDREDKNIQYF. The DNA of the CDR3 is TGTGCCAGCAGCTCCCGGGGGGACAGGGAAGACAAAAACATTCAGTACTTC. Together with reference TRBV7-6 and TRBJ2-4, the CDR3 gives the full variable domain: GAGVSQSPRYKVTKRGQDVALRCDPISGHVSLYWYRQALGQGPEFLTYFNYEAQQDKSGLPNDRFSAERPEGSISTLTIQRTEQRDSAMYRCASSSRGDREDKNIQYFGAGTRLSVL.

V usage is TRBV28 and J usage is TRBJ2-1; D is possibly TRBD2 (6 bases). The germline V gene encodes CDR1 MDHEN and CDR2 SYDVKM. The CDR3 extends over 16 amino acids. V was pared by 3 bases and J by 4 bases, with 16 bases between. The CDR3 loop reads CASSFSGRGRYNEQFF. The CDR3 bases are TGTGCCAGCAGTTTTAGTGGGCGGGGACGATACAATGAGCAGTTCTTC.

This sequence joins TRBV10-3 and TRBJ2-2; a weak D match, TRBD1 (7 bases). The ends were cut back, 3 bases at V and 4 bases at J, with 12 bases in the middle. The germline V gene has CDR1 ENHRY and CDR2 SYGVKD. This CDR3 is built from 15 residues. The CDR3 spells CAISEGGGGTGELFF. CDR3 DNA sequence: TGTGCCATCAGTGAAGGAGGGGGCGGCACCGGGGAGCTGTTTTTT.

This clone was counted between two and nine times. The rearrangement uses TRBV5-1 and TRBJ1-1; TRBD1 aligns across 8 bases. CDR1 is SGHRS and CDR2 is YFSETQ in the germline V gene. V shed 6 bases, J shed 0 bases, and the junction held 10 bases outside the gene matches. The CDR3 sequence is 16 residues long. CDR3 in DNA: TGCGCCAGCACCCTCTCGGGACAGGCGATGAACACTGAAGCTTTCTTT. It is translated as CASTLSGQAMNTEAFF.